The source of this TCR beta chain is a study of radiotherapy plus CTLA-4 blockade in lung cancer. Study summary: Of all patients, over 15% responded objectively and roughly 31% showed disease control.

Only in-frame clones appear in the TCRdb table, and some are missing; sequencing was by immunoSEQ multiplex PCR. The data contain around 90,000 clones, around 82% of them seen just once; the ten biggest clones take up around 0.78%. Focal radiation plus CTLA-4 blockade with ipilimumab was administered to patients who had chemo-refractory metastatic non-small-cell lung cancer. Germline values: CDR1 MNHNY, CDR2 SVGAGI (reference sequence). V was cut by 0 bases and J by 1 base, with 9 bases left in between. CDR3 length equals 15 residues. The sequencing here drew on peripheral blood, taken from a patient treated with radiotherapy plus ipilimumab. The receptor was derived from a human donor with non-small cell lung cancer who had stable disease on radiotherapy plus ipilimumab. The gene calls are TRBV6-6 and TRBJ1-1; D gene uncertain. CDR3 coding DNA: TGTGCCAGCAGTTACTCGAACGGAGGGAACACTGAAGCTTTCTTT. This sequence encodes CASSYSNGGNTEAFF.